The rows below give T cell receptor beta chains drawn from one sample of a study of OX40 agonist ivuxolimab in advanced cancers. The method was immunoSEQ multiplex PCR; TCRdb's version includes in-frame clones alone and lacks a portion of them. The data contain some 44,000 clones, around 85% of them singletons. Sequences were derived from CD4+ or CD8+ T cells sorted from blood, sampled in a trial of the OX40 agonist ivuxolimab. All receptors come from an adult with an advanced solid tumor such as melanoma, head and neck, liver or kidney cancer. Each CDR3 is given with its conserved first and last residue. Fields, in order: D gene, V gene, clone size, J gene, CDR3 protein, CDR3 DNA. The D gene is left open where the match is weak. Some rows mark clone size as missing; the rest say once, few, many or name a class of expanded clone.

TRBD1,TRBV6-4,.,TRBJ2-1,CATKKTDGTGFNEQFF,TGTGCCACCAAGAAAACAGACGGGACAGGGTTCAATGAGCAGTTCTTC
.,TRBV6-1,.,TRBJ1-6,CASSPGGGGAPLHF,TGTGCCAGCAGTCCCGGTGGAGGTGGGGCACCCCTCCACTTT
.,TRBV10-2,.,TRBJ1-2,CASITGSYTF,TGCGCCAGCATAACAGGGTCTTACACCTTC
TRBD1,TRBV18,.,TRBJ2-2,CASSGQGDTGELFF,TGTGCCAGCTCAGGACAGGGTGACACCGGGGAGCTGTTTTTT
TRBD2,TRBV7-9,.,TRBJ2-3,CASSQSIAGGVTDTQYF,TGTGCCAGCAGCCAGAGCATAGCGGGAGGGGTAACAGATACGCAGTATTTT
.,TRBV5-4,.,TRBJ2-5,CASSWTIQETQYF,TGTGCCAGCAGTTGGACTATCCAAGAGACCCAGTACTTC
.,TRBV11-3,.,TRBJ2-5,CASSLEAQHGLETQYF,TGTGCCAGCAGCTTAGAAGCCCAACATGGTCTGGAGACCCAGTACTTC
TRBD1,TRBV6-6,.,TRBJ2-7,CASSRGTGAYEQYF,TGTGCCAGCAGCCGCGGGACAGGAGCCTACGAGCAGTACTTC
.,TRBV9,.,TRBJ1-3,CASSVEPGGNTIYF,TGTGCCAGCAGCGTAGAACCAGGGGGAAACACCATATATTTT
TRBD1,TRBV5-1,.,TRBJ2-2,CASSLGTGATGELFF,TGCGCCAGCAGCCTGGGGACAGGAGCTACCGGGGAGCTGTTTTTT
TRBD1,TRBV29-1,.,TRBJ2-5,CSVKQGETQYF,TGCAGCGTTAAACAGGGGGAGACCCAGTACTTC
TRBD1,TRBV23-1,.,TRBJ1-1,CASNRDRDTEAFF,TGCGCCAGCAACCGGGACAGGGACACTGAAGCTTTCTTT
.,TRBV7-6,.,TRBJ2-3,CASSSRQRLNTDTQYF,TGTGCCAGCAGCTCCCGTCAACGTTTGAACACAGATACGCAGTATTTT
.,TRBV18,once,TRBJ1-1,CASSPMDKNTEAFF,TGTGCCAGCTCACCAATGGACAAGAACACTGAAGCTTTCTTT
TRBD2,TRBV10-3,.,TRBJ2-7,CAISGAKTSGSYEQYF,TGTGCCATCAGTGGGGCGAAGACTAGCGGCTCCTACGAGCAGTACTTC
.,TRBV4-2,.,TRBJ2-7,CASSQDGTRGSQGGEQYF,TGTGCCAGCAGCCAAGATGGTACTCGGGGCAGCCAAGGCGGCGAGCAGTACTTC
.,TRBV9,.,TRBJ1-4,CASSVGGLATNEKLFF,TGTGCCAGCAGCGTAGGCGGGCTTGCAACTAATGAAAAACTGTTTTTT
.,TRBV2,.,TRBJ2-5,CASSESAETQYF,TGTGCCAGCAGTGAATCAGCAGAGACCCAGTACTTC
.,TRBV10-3,.,TRBJ1-1,CAISGGGGTEAFF,TGTGCCATCAGTGGTGGAGGGGGCACTGAAGCTTTCTTT
.,TRBV27,.,TRBJ1-2,CASSSQTAENYGYTF,TGTGCCAGCAGTTCCCAGACGGCCGAGAACTATGGCTACACCTTC
TRBD1,TRBV19,.,TRBJ2-6,CASSRDRVGSGANVLTF,TGTGCCAGTAGCCGGGACAGGGTGGGTTCTGGGGCCAACGTCCTGACTTTC
.,TRBV11-2,once,TRBJ2-3,CASSFGGTDTQYF,TGTGCCAGCAGCTTTGGGGGCACAGATACGCAGTATTTT
.,TRBV7-9,.,TRBJ1-4,CASSSRGSDEKLFF,TGTGCCAGCAGCTCCCGGGGGTCCGATGAAAAACTGTTTTTT
.,TRBV7-2,.,TRBJ2-7,CASSPGLSRASYEQYF,TGTGCCAGCAGCCCAGGACTGTCCCGGGCCTCCTACGAGCAGTACTTC
TRBD1,TRBV5-5,.,TRBJ1-1,CASSLKGQGLGGTEAFF,TGTGCCAGCAGCTTGAAAGGACAGGGATTAGGGGGAACTGAAGCTTTCTTT
.,TRBV7-8,once,TRBJ1-6,CASSSQGGANSPLHF,TGTGCCAGCTCCTCTCAAGGGGGGGCTAATTCACCCCTCCACTTT
TRBD2,TRBV19,.,TRBJ2-4,CATLGGVKNIQYF,TGTGCCACGCTGGGAGGGGTCAAAAACATTCAGTACTTC
.,TRBV2,.,TRBJ1-5,CASTIAGAGSPQHF,TGTGCCAGCACCATCGCGGGAGCTGGCTCTCCCCAGCATTTT
.,TRBV28,few,TRBJ1-3,CASIGRTGNTIYF,TGTGCCAGCATCGGACGGACGGGAAACACCATATATTTT
.,TRBV6-1,.,TRBJ1-5,CASSLEGVSNQPQHF,TGTGCCAGCAGTCTCGAGGGTGTCAGCAATCAGCCCCAGCATTTT
TRBD2,TRBV9,.,TRBJ2-7,CASSSLPSGTHYEQYF,TGTGCCAGCAGCTCGCTACCCAGCGGGACCCATTACGAGCAGTACTTC
TRBD1,TRBV19,.,TRBJ1-5,CASSMQGGNQPQHF,TGTGCCAGTAGTATGCAGGGGGGCAATCAGCCCCAGCATTTT
.,TRBV30,.,TRBJ1-1,CASGRVNTEAFF,TGTGCCTCAGGACGGGTGAACACTGAAGCTTTCTTT
TRBD2,TRBV29-1,.,TRBJ2-3,CSVRTSGDTQYF,TGCAGCGTTCGGACTAGCGGGGATACGCAGTATTTT
.,TRBV6-6,once,TRBJ2-5,CASLGDGETQYF,TGTGCCAGTTTGGGGGACGGGGAGACCCAGTACTTC
TRBD1,TRBV7-6,.,TRBJ1-5,CASSLSATGGDQPQHF,TGTGCCAGCAGCTTATCAGCGACAGGGGGCGATCAGCCCCAGCATTTT
.,TRBV4-2,.,TRBJ2-3,CASSQEFRTDTQYF,TGTGCCAGCAGCCAAGAATTCCGCACAGATACGCAGTATTTT